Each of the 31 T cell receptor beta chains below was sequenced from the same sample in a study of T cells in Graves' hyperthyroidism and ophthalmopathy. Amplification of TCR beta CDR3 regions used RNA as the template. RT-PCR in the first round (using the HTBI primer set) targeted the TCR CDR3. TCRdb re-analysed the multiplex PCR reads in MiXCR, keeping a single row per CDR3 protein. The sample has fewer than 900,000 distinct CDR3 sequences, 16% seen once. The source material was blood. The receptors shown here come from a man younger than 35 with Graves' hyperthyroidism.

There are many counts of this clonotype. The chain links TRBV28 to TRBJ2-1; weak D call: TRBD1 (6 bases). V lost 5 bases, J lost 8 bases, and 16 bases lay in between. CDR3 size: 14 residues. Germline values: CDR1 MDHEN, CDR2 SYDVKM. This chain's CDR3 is CASSNQGSSDEQFF. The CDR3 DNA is TGTGCCAGCAGTAACCAGGGGAGTAGCGATGAGCAGTTCTTC. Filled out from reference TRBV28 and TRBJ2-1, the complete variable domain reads DVKVTQSSRYLVKRTGEKVFLECVQDMDHENMFWYRQDPGLGLRLIYFSYDVKMKEKGDIPEGYSVSREKKERFSLILESASTNQTSMYLCASSNQGSSDEQFFGPGTRLTVL.

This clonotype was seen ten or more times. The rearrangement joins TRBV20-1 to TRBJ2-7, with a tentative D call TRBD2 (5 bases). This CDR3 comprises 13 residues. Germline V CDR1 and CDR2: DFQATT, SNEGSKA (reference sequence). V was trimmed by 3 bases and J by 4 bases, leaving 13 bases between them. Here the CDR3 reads CSASSTRAYEQYF. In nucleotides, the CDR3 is TGCAGTGCTAGCTCAACGAGGGCTTACGAGCAGTACTTC.

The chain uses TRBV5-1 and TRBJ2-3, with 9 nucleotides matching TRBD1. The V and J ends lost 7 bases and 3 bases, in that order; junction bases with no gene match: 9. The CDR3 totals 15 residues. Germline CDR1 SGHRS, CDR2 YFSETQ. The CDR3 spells CASVPRDRATDTQYF. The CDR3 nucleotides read TGCGCCAGCGTACCCCGGGACAGGGCTACAGATACGCAGTATTTT.

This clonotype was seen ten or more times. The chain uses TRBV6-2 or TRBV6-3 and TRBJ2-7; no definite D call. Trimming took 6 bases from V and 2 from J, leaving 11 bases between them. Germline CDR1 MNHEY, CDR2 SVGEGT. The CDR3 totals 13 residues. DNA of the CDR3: TGTGCCAGCAGCGACGGGCCGACCTACGAGCAGTACTTC. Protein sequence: CASSDGPTYEQYF.

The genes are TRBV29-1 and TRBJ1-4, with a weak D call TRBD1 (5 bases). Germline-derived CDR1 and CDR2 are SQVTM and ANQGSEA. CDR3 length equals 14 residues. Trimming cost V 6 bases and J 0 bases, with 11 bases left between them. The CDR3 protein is CSVATGSTNEKLFF. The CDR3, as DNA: TGCAGCGTCGCTACAGGTTCAACTAATGAAAAACTGTTTTTT.

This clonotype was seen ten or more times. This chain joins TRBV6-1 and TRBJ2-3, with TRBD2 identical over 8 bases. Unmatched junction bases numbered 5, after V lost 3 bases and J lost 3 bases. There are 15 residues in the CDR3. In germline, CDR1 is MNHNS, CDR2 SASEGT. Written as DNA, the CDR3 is TGTGCCAGCAGTGATCCAGCGGGAGCTACAGATACGCAGTATTTT. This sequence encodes CASSDPAGATDTQYF.

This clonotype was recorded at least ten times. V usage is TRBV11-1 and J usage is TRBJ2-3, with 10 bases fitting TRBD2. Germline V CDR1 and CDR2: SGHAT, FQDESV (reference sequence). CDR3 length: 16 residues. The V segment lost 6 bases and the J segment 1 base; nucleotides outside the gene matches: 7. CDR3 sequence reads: CASRRTLAGRTDTQYF. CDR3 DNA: TGTGCCAGCAGAAGGACACTAGCGGGACGCACAGATACGCAGTATTTT.

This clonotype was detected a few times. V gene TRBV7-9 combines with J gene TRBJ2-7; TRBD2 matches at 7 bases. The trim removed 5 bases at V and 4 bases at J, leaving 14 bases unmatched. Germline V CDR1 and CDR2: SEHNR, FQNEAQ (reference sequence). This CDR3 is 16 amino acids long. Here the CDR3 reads CASSGDGGSNWYEQYF. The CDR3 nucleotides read TGTGCCAGCAGCGGGGACGGCGGGAGTAATTGGTACGAGCAGTACTTC.

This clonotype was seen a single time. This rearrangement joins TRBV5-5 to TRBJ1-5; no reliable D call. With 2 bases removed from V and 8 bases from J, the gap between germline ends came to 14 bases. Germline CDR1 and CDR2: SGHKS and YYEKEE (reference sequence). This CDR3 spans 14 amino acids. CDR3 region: CASSLGSAEEPQHF. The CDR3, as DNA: TGTGCCAGCAGCTTAGGCTCCGCGGAGGAGCCCCAGCATTTT.

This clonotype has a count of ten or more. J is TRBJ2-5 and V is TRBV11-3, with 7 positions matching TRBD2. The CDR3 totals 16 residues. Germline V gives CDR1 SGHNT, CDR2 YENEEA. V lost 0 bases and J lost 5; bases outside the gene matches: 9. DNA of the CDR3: TGTGCCAGCAGCTTAGAAGGTAGCGGGTATCGGGAGACCCAGTACTTC. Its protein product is CASSLEGSGYRETQYF.

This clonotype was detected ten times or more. The DNA for the CDR3 is TGTGCCAGCACCCTAACAGGGTCCAATCAGCCCCAGCATTTT. This translates into CASTLTGSNQPQHF. The J gene is TRBJ1-5, the V gene TRBV28; D might be TRBD1 (6 bases). There are 14 residues in the CDR3. Trimming cost V 7 bases and J 3 bases, with 13 bases left between them. Germline CDR1 is MDHEN and CDR2 is SYDVKM.

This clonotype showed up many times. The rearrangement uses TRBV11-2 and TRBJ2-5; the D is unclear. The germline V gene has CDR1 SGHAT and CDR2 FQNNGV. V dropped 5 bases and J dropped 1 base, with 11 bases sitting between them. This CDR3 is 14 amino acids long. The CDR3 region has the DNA TGTGCCAGCAGCCCACGACTTAGCCAAGAGACCCAGTACTTC. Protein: CASSPRLSQETQYF. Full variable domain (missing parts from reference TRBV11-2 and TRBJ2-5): EAGVAQSPRYKIIEKRQSVAFWCNPISGHATLYWYQQILGQGPKLLIQFQNNGVVDDSQLPKDRFSAERLKGVDSTLKIQPAKLEDSAVYLCASSPRLSQETQYFGPGTRLLVL.

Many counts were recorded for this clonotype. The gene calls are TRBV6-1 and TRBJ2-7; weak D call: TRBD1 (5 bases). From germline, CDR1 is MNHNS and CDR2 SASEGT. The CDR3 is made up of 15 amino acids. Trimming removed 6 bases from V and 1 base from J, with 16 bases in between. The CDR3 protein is CASRHYLRDSYEQYF. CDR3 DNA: TGTGCCAGCAGACACTACCTCAGGGATTCCTACGAGCAGTACTTC.

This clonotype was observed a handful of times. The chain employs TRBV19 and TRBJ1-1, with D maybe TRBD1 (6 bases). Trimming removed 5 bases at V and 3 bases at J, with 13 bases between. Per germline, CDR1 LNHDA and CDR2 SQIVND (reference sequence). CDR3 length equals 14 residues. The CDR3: CASSSRGADTEAFF. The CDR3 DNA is TGTGCCAGTAGTTCGAGGGGGGCGGACACTGAAGCTTTCTTT.

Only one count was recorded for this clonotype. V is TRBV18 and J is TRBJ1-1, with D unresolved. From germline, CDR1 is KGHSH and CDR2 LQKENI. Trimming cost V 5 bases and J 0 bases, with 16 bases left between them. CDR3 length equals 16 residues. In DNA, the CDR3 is TGTGCCAGCTCATCTCATGCTCCCCGGTTGAACACTGAAGCTTTCTTT. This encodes CASSSHAPRLNTEAFF.

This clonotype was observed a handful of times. CDR3 protein: CASSLVTRGLSSYNEQFF. CDR3 sequence (DNA): TGTGCCAGCAGCTTAGTCACTAGGGGGTTGAGCTCCTACAATGAGCAGTTCTTC. The chain employs TRBV11-3 and TRBJ2-1; D might be TRBD1 (6 bases). This CDR3 contains 18 residues. V gave up 1 base and J gave up 0 bases, with 16 bases separating them. Germline lookup yields CDR1 SGHNT and CDR2 YENEEA.

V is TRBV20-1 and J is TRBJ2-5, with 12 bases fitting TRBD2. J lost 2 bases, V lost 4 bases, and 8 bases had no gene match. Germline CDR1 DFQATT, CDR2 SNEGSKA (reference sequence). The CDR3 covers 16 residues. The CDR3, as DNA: TGCAGTGCTATTATGAGGACTAGCGGGACTCAAGAGACCCAGTACTTC. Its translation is CSAIMRTSGTQETQYF.

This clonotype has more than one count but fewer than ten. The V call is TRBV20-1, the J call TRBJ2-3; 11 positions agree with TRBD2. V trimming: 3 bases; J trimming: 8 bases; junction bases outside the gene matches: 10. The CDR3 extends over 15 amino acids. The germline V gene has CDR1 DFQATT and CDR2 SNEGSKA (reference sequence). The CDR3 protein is CSASLLAGVIGTQYF. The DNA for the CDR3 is TGCAGTGCTAGCCTACTAGCGGGAGTGATTGGTACGCAGTATTTT.

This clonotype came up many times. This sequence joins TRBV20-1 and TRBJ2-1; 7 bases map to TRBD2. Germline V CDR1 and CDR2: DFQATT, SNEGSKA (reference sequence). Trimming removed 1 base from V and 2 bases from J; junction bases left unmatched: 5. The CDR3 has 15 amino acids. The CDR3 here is CSARVIAGAYNEQFF. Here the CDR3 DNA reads TGCAGTGCTAGAGTGATCGCGGGAGCCTACAATGAGCAGTTCTTC.

CDR3: CATAGQPPGELFF. DNA for the CDR3: TGTGCCACCGCCGGACAACCCCCCGGGGAGCTGTTTTTT. The J gene is TRBJ2-2, the V gene TRBV24-1; possible D gene TRBD1, 5 bases. V was clipped by 9 bases and J by 6 bases, with 13 bases between them. Germline V gives CDR1 KGHDR, CDR2 SFDVKD. CDR3 length: 13 amino acids.

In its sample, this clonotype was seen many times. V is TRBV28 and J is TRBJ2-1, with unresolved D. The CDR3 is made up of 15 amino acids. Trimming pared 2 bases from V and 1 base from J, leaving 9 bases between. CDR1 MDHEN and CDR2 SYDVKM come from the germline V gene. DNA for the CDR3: TGTGCCAGCAGTTTAAGGAGATCGTCCTACAATGAGCAGTTCTTC. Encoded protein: CASSLRRSSYNEQFF.

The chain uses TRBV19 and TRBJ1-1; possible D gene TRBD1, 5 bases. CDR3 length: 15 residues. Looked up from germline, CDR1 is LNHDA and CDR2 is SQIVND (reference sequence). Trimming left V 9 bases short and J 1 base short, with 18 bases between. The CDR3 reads CASLSWDPSNTEAFF. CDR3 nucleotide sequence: TGTGCCAGCTTGTCTTGGGACCCCTCGAACACTGAAGCTTTCTTT. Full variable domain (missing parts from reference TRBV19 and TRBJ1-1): DGGITQSPKYLFRKEGQNVTLSCEQNLNHDAMYWYRQDPGQGLRLIYYSQIVNDFQKGDIAEGYSVSREKKESFPLTVTSAQKNPTAFYLCASLSWDPSNTEAFFGQGTRLTVV.

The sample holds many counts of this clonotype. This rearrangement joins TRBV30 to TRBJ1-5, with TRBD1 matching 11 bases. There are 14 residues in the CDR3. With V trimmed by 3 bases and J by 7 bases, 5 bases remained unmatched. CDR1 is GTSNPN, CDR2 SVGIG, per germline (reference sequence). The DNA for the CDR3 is TGTGCCTGGAGGGACAGGGGGCTAGGGCAGCCCCAGCATTTT. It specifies CAWRDRGLGQPQHF.

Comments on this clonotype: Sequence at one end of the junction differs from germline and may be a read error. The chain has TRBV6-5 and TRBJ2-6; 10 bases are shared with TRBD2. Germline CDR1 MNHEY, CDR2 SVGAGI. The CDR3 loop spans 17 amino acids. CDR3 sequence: CASTYGTSDSGANVLTF. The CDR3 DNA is TGTGCCAGCACTTACGGGACTAGCGACTCTGGGGCCAACGTCCTGACTTTC.

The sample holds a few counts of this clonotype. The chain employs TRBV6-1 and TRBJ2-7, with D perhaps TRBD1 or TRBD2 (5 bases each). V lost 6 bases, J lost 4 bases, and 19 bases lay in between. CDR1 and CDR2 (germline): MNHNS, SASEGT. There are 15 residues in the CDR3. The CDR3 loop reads CASSPLISEGYEQYF. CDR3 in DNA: TGTGCCAGCAGCCCACTCATAAGCGAGGGGTACGAGCAGTACTTC.

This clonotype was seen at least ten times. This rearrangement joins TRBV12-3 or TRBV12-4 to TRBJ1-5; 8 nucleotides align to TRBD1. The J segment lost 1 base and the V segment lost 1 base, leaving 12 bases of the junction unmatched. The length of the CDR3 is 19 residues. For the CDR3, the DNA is TGTGCCAGCAGTTTAGGACCGACAGGGGTCGAGAGGAGCAATCAGCCCCAGCATTTT. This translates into CASSLGPTGVERSNQPQHF.

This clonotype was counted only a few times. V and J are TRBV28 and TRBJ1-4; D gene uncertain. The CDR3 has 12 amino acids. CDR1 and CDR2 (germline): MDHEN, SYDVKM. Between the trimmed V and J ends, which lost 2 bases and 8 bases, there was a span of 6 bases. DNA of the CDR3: TGTGCCAGCAGTTTAGGCGAAGAAAAACTGTTTTTT. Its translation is CASSLGEEKLFF. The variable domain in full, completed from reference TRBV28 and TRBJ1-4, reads DVKVTQSSRYLVKRTGEKVFLECVQDMDHENMFWYRQDPGLGLRLIYFSYDVKMKEKGDIPEGYSVSREKKERFSLILESASTNQTSMYLCASSLGEEKLFFGSGTQLSVL.

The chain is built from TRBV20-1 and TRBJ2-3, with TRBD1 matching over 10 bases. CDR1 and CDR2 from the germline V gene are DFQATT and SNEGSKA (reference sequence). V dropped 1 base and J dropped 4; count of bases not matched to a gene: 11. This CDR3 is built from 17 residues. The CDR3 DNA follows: TGCAGTGCTAGAGCCGGGGCCGGGACAGGGGTCCCAGATACGCAGTATTTT. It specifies CSARAGAGTGVPDTQYF.

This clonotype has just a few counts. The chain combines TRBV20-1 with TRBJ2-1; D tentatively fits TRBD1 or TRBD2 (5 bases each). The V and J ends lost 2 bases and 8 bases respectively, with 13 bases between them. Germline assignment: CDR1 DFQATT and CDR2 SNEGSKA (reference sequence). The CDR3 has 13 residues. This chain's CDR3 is CSARRGGGYEQFF. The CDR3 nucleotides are TGCAGTGCTAGACGGGGTGGGGGATATGAGCAGTTCTTC.

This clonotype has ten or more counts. In nucleotides, the CDR3 is TGTGCCAGCAGCGTAGCCCCGGGCGGCCCCTACGAGCAGTACTTC. It encodes CASSVAPGGPYEQYF. The rearrangement joins TRBV9 to TRBJ2-7, with unresolved D. Germline assignment: CDR1 SGDLS and CDR2 YYNGEE. CDR3 length: 15 residues. With 0 bases removed from V and 2 bases from J, the gap between germline ends came to 12 bases.

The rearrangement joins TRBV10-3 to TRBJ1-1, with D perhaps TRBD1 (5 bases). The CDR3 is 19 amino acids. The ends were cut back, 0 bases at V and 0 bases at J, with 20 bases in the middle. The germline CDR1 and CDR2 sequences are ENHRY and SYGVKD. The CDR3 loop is CAISESPGKKANMNTEAFF. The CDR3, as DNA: TGTGCCATCAGTGAGTCTCCAGGGAAGAAGGCCAATATGAACACTGAAGCTTTCTTT.